Listed below are T cell receptor beta chains from one sample, sequenced in a study of T cell responses to AZD1222 COVID-19 vaccine. The assay was immunoSEQ multiplex PCR, and TCRdb's table has in-frame clones only and misses some. Counted here are some 140,000 clones, about 87% occurring once; the ten biggest clones make up 2.5% to 4%. Sequencing was performed on peripheral blood, taken on day 0 of AZD1222 vaccination. These receptor sequences come from an adult in good health. The CDR3 runs from the conserved cysteine through the conserved F or W. The order of the fields is V gene, J gene, CDR3 length, CDR3 protein.

v_gene: TRBV3-1/TRBV3-2; j_gene: TRBJ2-2; len: 15; CDR3aa: CASSRSGAGTGELFF
v_gene: TRBV5-5; j_gene: TRBJ1-5; len: 17; CDR3aa: CASSLVFGADLNQPQHF
v_gene: TRBV5-1; j_gene: TRBJ2-2; len: 15; CDR3aa: CASSQGTGSTGELFF
v_gene: TRBV6-5; j_gene: TRBJ2-7; len: 14; CDR3aa: CASSRRTVSYEQYF
v_gene: TRBV5-5; j_gene: TRBJ2-7; len: 11; CDR3aa: CASRTNGVQYF
v_gene: TRBV28; j_gene: TRBJ2-5; len: 15; CDR3aa: CASSPPGLASETQYF
v_gene: TRBV3-1/TRBV3-2; j_gene: TRBJ1-2; len: 16; CDR3aa: CASSLGQGRTNYGYTF
v_gene: TRBV3-1/TRBV3-2; j_gene: TRBJ2-5; len: 13; CDR3aa: CASSQPLGETQYF
v_gene: TRBV7-2; j_gene: TRBJ1-2; len: 12; CDR3aa: CASSLTGEGYTF
v_gene: TRBV19; j_gene: TRBJ2-3; len: 18; CDR3aa: CASSMGTREGTVSDTQYF
v_gene: TRBV29-1; j_gene: TRBJ2-7; len: 17; CDR3aa: CSVEDVGPGGTTYEQYF
v_gene: TRBV6-1; j_gene: TRBJ1-2; len: 16; CDR3aa: CASSEVLQGPNYGYTF
v_gene: TRBV13; j_gene: TRBJ1-1; len: 17; CDR3aa: CASSLQGRLLANTEAFF
v_gene: TRBV19; j_gene: TRBJ1-1; len: 13; CDR3aa: CASSSRQGIGAFF
v_gene: TRBV11-2; j_gene: TRBJ1-2; len: 13; CDR3aa: CASSPAGSGGYTF
v_gene: TRBV2; j_gene: TRBJ1-2; len: 14; CDR3aa: CASSADGQNYGYTF
v_gene: TRBV5-6; j_gene: TRBJ1-6; len: 15; CDR3aa: CASSLRTGGRSPLHF
v_gene: TRBV12-3/TRBV12-4; j_gene: TRBJ1-6; len: 10; CDR3aa: CASSLRRPHF
v_gene: TRBV7-2; j_gene: TRBJ2-7; len: 18; CDR3aa: CASSSGTSGGRRSYEQYF
v_gene: TRBV7-2; j_gene: TRBJ2-3; len: 14; CDR3aa: CASSFGISTDTQYF
v_gene: TRBV11-2; j_gene: TRBJ2-3; len: 15; CDR3aa: CASSSGLAGADTQYF
v_gene: TRBV6-2/TRBV6-3; j_gene: TRBJ2-3; len: 17; CDR3aa: CASSYTGLAGFTDTQYF
v_gene: TRBV5-6; j_gene: TRBJ1-2; len: 16; CDR3aa: CASSLRELAREGGYTF
v_gene: TRBV5-6; j_gene: TRBJ1-2; len: 12; CDR3aa: CASSLKFLLYTF
v_gene: TRBV7-9; j_gene: TRBJ2-5; len: 16; CDR3aa: CASSSSGRGGEETQYF
v_gene: TRBV5-4; j_gene: TRBJ2-2; len: 16; CDR3aa: CASSLVRQGYTGELFF
v_gene: TRBV7-7; j_gene: TRBJ1-5; len: 19; CDR3aa: CASLWRQGQGRRCNQPQHF
v_gene: TRBV5-1; j_gene: TRBJ2-7; len: 12; CDR3aa: CASRLQGGEQYF
v_gene: TRBV6-2/TRBV6-3; j_gene: TRBJ2-7; len: 14; CDR3aa: CASSPQAGRYEQYF
v_gene: TRBV7-9; j_gene: TRBJ2-7; len: 12; CDR3aa: CASGDASYEQYF
v_gene: TRBV5-4; j_gene: TRBJ1-1; len: 15; CDR3aa: CASSGDSRGGTEAFF
v_gene: TRBV7-3; j_gene: TRBJ2-1; len: 16; CDR3aa: CASSQYSSGLYNEQFF
v_gene: TRBV7-9; j_gene: TRBJ1-2; len: 13; CDR3aa: CASSLETGPGYTF
v_gene: TRBV3-1/TRBV3-2; j_gene: TRBJ1-5; len: 14; CDR3aa: CASSPGQGYQPQHF
v_gene: TRBV2; j_gene: TRBJ2-7; len: 12; CDR3aa: CATGQGSHEQYF
v_gene: TRBV9; j_gene: TRBJ1-6; len: 14; CDR3aa: CASSVGGSNSPLHF
v_gene: TRBV19; j_gene: TRBJ1-1; len: 15; CDR3aa: CASGPQGTMNTEAFF